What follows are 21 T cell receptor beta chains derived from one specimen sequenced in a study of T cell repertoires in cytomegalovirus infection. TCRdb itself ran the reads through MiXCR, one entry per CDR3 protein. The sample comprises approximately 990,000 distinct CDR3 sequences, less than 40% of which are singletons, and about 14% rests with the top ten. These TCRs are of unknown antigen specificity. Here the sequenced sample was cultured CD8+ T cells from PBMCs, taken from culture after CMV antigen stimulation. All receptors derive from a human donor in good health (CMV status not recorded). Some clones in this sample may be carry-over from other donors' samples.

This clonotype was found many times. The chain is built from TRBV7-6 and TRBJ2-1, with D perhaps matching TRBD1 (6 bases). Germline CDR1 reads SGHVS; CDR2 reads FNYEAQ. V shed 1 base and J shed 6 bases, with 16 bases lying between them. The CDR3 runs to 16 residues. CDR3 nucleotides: TGTGCCAGCAGCTTAGTGGATGGGGGCCCTAGCAATGAGCAGTTCTTC. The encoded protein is CASSLVDGGPSNEQFF. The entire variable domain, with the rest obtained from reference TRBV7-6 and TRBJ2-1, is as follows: GAGVSQSPRYKVTKRGQDVALRCDPISGHVSLYWYRQALGQGPEFLTYFNYEAQQDKSGLPNDRFSAERPEGSISTLTIQRTEQRDSAMYRCASSLVDGGPSNEQFFGPGTRLTVL.

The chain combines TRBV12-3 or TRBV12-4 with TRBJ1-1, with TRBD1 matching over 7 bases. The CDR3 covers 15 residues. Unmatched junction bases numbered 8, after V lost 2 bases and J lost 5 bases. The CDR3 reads CASSLILAGGTEAFF. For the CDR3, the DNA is TGTGCCAGCAGTTTAATTTTGGCAGGGGGAACTGAAGCTTTCTTT.

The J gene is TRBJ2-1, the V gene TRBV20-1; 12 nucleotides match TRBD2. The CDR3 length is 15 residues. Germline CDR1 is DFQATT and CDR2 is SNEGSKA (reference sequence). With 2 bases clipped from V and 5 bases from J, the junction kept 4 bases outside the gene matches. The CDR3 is CSARQTSGGNNEQFF. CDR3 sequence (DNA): TGCAGTGCTAGACAAACTAGCGGGGGGAACAATGAGCAGTTCTTC.

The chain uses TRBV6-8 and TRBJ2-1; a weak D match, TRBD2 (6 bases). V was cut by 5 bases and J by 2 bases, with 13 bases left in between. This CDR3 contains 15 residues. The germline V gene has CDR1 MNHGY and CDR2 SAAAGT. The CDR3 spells CASSTGTPTYNEQFF. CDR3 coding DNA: TGTGCCAGCAGTACCGGGACTCCCACCTACAATGAGCAGTTCTTC.

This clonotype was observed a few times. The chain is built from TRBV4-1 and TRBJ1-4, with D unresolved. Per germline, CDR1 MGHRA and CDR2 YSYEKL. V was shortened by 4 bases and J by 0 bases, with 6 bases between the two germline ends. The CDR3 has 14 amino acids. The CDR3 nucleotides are TGCGCCAGCAGCCTAAGACCAACTAATGAAAAACTGTTTTTT. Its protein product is CASSLRPTNEKLFF.

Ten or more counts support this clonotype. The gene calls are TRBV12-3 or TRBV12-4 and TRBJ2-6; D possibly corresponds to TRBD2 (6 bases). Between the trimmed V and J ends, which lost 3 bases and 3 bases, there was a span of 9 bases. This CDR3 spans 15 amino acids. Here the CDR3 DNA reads TGTGCCAGCAGTTTTCGGGAGTTTGGGGCCAACGTCCTGACTTTC. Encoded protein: CASSFREFGANVLTF.

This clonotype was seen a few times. The CDR3 region is CASSQVRGGTQPQHF. CDR3 in DNA: TGCGCCAGCAGCCAAGTGAGGGGGGGTACCCAGCCCCAGCATTTT. The V call is TRBV4-1, the J call TRBJ1-5; D possibly corresponds to TRBD1 (6 bases). The V end lost 1 base, the J end lost 7 bases, and 14 bases lay between the germline ends. Germline V gene sequence: CDR1 MGHRA, CDR2 YSYEKL. CDR3 length: 15 residues.

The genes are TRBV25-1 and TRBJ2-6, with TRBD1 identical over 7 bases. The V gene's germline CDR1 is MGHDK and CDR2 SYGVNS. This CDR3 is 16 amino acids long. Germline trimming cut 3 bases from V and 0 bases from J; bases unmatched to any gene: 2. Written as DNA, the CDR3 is TGTGCCAGCAGTGATCCAGGGGGCTCTGGGGCCAACGTCCTGACTTTC. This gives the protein CASSDPGGSGANVLTF.

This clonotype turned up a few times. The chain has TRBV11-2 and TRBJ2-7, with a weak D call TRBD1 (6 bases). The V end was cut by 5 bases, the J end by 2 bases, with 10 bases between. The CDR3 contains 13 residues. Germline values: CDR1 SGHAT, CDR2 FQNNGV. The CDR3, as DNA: TGTGCCAGCAGCGCCGGGACAACCTACGAGCAGTACGTC. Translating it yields CASSAGTTYEQYV.

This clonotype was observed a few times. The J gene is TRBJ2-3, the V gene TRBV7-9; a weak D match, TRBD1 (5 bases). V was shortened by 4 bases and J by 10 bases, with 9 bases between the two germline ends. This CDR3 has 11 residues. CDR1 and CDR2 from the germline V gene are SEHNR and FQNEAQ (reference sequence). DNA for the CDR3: TGTGCCAGCAGCTCAGGGTCGCCGCAGTATTTT. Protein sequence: CASSSGSPQYF.

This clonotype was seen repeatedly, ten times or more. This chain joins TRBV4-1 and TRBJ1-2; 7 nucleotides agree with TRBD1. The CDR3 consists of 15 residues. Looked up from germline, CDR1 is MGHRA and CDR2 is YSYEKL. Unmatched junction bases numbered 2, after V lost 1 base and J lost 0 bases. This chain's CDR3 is CASSQVTGANYGYTF. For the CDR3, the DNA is TGCGCCAGCAGCCAAGTCACAGGGGCTAACTATGGCTACACCTTC.

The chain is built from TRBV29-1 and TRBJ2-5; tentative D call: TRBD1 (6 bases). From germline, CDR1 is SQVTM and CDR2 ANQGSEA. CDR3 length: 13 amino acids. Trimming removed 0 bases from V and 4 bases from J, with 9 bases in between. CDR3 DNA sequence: TGCAGCGTTGAAGATTTCAGGGGAGAGACCCAGTACTTC. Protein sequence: CSVEDFRGETQYF.

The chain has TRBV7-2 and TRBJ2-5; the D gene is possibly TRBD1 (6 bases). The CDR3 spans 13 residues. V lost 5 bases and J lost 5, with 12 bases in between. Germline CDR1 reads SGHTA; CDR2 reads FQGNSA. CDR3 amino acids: CASSSHRVETQYF. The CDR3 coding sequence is TGTGCCAGCAGCAGCCACAGGGTTGAGACCCAGTACTTC.

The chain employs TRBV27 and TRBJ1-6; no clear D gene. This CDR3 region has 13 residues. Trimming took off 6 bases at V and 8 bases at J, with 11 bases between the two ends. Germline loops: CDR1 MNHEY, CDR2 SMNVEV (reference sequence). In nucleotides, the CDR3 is TGTGCCAGCAGCAGGAGTTTCGATTCACCCCTCCACTTT. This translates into CASSRSFDSPLHF.

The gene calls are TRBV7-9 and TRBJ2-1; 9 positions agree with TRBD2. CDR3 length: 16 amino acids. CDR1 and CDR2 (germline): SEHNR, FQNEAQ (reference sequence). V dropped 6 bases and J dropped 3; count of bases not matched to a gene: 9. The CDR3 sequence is CASSPGRGGNYNEQFF. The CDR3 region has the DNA TGTGCCAGCAGTCCTGGGCGGGGGGGAAACTACAATGAGCAGTTCTTC.

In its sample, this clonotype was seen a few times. CDR3: CASSLVVSDNEQFF. DNA of the CDR3: TGTGCCAGCAGCTTGGTGGTCTCAGACAATGAGCAGTTCTTC. This rearrangement joins TRBV5-5 to TRBJ2-1; no reliable D call. V lost 0 bases and J 5 bases, leaving 9 bases between the germline ends. Germline CDR1 SGHKS, CDR2 YYEKEE (reference sequence). This CDR3 has 14 residues.

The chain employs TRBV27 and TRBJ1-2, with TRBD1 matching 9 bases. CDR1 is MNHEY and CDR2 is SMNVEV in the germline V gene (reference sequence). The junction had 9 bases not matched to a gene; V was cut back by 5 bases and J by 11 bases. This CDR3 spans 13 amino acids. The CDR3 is CASSIMTGTGYTF. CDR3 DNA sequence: TGTGCCAGCAGTATAATGACCGGGACAGGGTACACCTTC.

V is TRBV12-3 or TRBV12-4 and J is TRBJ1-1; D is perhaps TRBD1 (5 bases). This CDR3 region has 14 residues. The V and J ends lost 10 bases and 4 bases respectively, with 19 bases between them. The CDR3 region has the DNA TGTGCCATCTATCGGGGGGGGGGTGGCACTGAAGCTTTCTTT. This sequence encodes CAIYRGGGGTEAFF.

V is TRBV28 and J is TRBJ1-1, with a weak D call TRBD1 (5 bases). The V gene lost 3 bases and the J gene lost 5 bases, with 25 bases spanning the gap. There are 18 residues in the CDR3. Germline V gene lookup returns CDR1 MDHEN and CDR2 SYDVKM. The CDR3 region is CASSFLMGEGVAGTEAFF. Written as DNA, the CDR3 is TGTGCCAGCAGTTTCCTTATGGGGGAGGGAGTGGCGGGAACTGAAGCTTTCTTT.

The DNA of the CDR3 is TGTGCCACCAGTGATCCCGACAGGGGAACAGATACGCAGTATTTT. This gives the protein CATSDPDRGTDTQYF. This chain uses TRBV24-1 with TRBJ2-3, with 8 bases that match TRBD1. This CDR3 region has 15 residues. After removal of 3 bases from V and 3 bases from J, the junction contained 4 bases not matched to a gene. The germline gives CDR1 KGHDR, CDR2 SFDVKD.

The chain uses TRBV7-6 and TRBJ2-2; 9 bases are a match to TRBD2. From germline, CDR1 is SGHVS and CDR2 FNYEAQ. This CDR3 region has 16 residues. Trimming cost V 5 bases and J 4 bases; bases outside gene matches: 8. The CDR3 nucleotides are TGTGCCAGCAGCCCTATAGCGGGGGATGGCACCGGGGAGCTGTTTTTT. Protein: CASSPIAGDGTGELFF.